These T cell receptor beta chains were read from a single sample in a study of blood T cell repertoires in COVID-19. The assay was immunoSEQ multiplex PCR, and TCRdb's table has in-frame clones only and misses some. The sample shows roughly 280,000 clones, nearly 90% of them seen only once. The sample was PBMCs or T cells enriched from blood (not recorded which). These receptors were taken from a woman aged 60-70 years who had recovered from COVID-19. CDR3s include the opening cysteine and the closing phenylalanine or tryptophan. The order of the fields is J gene, clone size, D gene, V gene, CDR3 protein, CDR3 DNA. The D gene is left open where the match is weak. Some rows mark clone size as missing; the rest say once, few, many or name a class of expanded clone.

TRBJ2-1 once . TRBV7-2 CASSLGFGDYNEQFF TGTGCCAGCAGCTTAGGGTTCGGGGACTACAATGAGCAGTTCTTC
TRBJ1-5 . . TRBV19 CASSLTGVSNQPQHF TGTGCCAGTAGCTTGACGGGGGTGAGCAATCAGCCCCAGCATTTT
TRBJ1-1 . . TRBV9 CASSVQDLNTEAFF TGTGCCAGCAGCGTTCAGGATTTGAACACTGAAGCTTTCTTT
TRBJ1-2 . TRBD1 TRBV10-3 CAISVLATGEGDGYTF TGTGCCATCAGTGTCCTCGCGACAGGGGAAGGCGATGGCTACACCTTC
TRBJ1-4 . TRBD1 TRBV19 CASSIEASGQPNEKLFF TGTGCCAGTAGTATAGAGGCCTCGGGACAGCCTAATGAAAAACTGTTTTTT
TRBJ2-7 . TRBD2 TRBV3-1/TRBV3-2 CASSQDGLAGVFDEQYF TGTGCCAGCAGCCAAGACGGGCTAGCGGGAGTTTTTGACGAGCAGTACTTC
TRBJ2-7 . . TRBV13 CASSIRQGRIEQYF TGTGCCAGCAGCATCCGCCAGGGCCGGATCGAGCAGTACTTC
TRBJ1-1 once . TRBV5-1 CASSFTDFNTEAFF TGCGCCAGCAGCTTCACGGACTTCAACACTGAAGCTTTCTTT
TRBJ2-7 . TRBD2 TRBV5-1 CASSSLAGDEQYF TGCGCCAGCAGCTCCCTAGCGGGGGACGAGCAGTACTTC
TRBJ2-5 . . TRBV2 CASREYGETQYF TGTGCCAGCAGGGAGTACGGAGAGACCCAGTACTTC
TRBJ1-1 . . TRBV5-4 CASSPGGEAFF TGTGCCAGCAGCCCCGGGGGGGAAGCTTTCTTT
TRBJ1-2 . . TRBV29-1 CSATEPGQGYGYTF TGCAGCGCAACCGAGCCGGGGCAGGGGTATGGCTACACCTTC
TRBJ2-3 . TRBD2 TRBV2 CASSERGGAGLDTQYF TGTGCCAGCTCAGAGCGGGGGGGCGCCGGTTTAGATACGCAGTATTTT
TRBJ2-5 . . TRBV5-1 CASSPTAQETQYF TGCGCCAGCAGCCCGACAGCGCAAGAGACCCAGTACTTC
TRBJ2-1 . TRBD1 TRBV19 CASSIGRTGGRYEQFF TGTGCCAGTAGTATAGGTCGGACAGGGGGCAGGTATGAGCAGTTCTTC
TRBJ2-7 . . TRBV5-4 CASSSGAGLRDEQYF TGTGCCAGCTCAAGTGGGGCCGGGCTACGGGACGAGCAGTACTTC
TRBJ1-5 . . TRBV7-3 CASSRGTDSNQPQHF TGTGCCAGCAGCCGGGGGACGGATAGCAATCAGCCCCAGCATTTT
TRBJ2-5 . TRBD2 TRBV9 CASSVGAWRASGQETQYF TGTGCCAGCAGCGTAGGGGCGTGGAGGGCTAGCGGGCAAGAGACCCAGTACTTC
TRBJ2-5 . . TRBV11-2 CASRIAFAKQETQYF TGTGCCAGCAGGATAGCTTTCGCGAAACAAGAGACCCAGTACTTC
TRBJ1-6 . . TRBV6-1 CASSEHKQNSPLHF TGTGCCAGCAGTGAGCACAAACAGAATTCACCCCTCCACTTT
TRBJ1-5 . . TRBV23-1 CASSNLSDRNQPQHF TGCGCCAGCAGTAACCTATCCGACAGAAATCAGCCCCAGCATTTT